This T cell receptor beta chain was observed in a study of cytotoxic CD8 clonotypes in ibrutinib-treated CLL. Study summary: Patients gave response samples after a median about eleven months of treatment, range 6 to 36.

Libraries were prepared by immunoSEQ multiplex PCR; TCRdb keeps only in-frame clonotypes and omits some of them. The table includes around 310,000 clones, roughly 79% detected once. The CDR3 runs to 17 residues. Trimming removed 2 bases from V and 4 bases from J; junction bases left unmatched: 11. Germline V gives CDR1 KGHSH, CDR2 LQKENI. The receptor's source is a human donor with chronic lymphocytic leukemia. Specimen: PBMCs, collected before ibrutinib treatment. The chain employs TRBV18 and TRBJ2-7; 10 positions agree with TRBD2. CDR3 sequence (DNA): TGTGCCAGCTCACCAATCTTCTCTAGCGGGAGTACGTACGAGCAGTACTTC. Protein: CASSPIFSSGSTYEQYF.